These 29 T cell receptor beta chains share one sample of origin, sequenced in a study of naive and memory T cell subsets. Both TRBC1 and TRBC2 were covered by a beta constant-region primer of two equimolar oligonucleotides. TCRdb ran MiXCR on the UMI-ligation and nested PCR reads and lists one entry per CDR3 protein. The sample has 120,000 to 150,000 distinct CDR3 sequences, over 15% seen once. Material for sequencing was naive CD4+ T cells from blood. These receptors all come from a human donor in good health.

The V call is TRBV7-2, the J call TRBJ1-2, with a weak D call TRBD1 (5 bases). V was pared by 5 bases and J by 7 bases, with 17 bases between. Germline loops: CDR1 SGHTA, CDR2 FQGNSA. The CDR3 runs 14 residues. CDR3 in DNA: TGTGCCAGCAGCCCGCCGGGGCCGGAGGGTGGCTACACCTTC. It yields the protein CASSPPGPEGGYTF.

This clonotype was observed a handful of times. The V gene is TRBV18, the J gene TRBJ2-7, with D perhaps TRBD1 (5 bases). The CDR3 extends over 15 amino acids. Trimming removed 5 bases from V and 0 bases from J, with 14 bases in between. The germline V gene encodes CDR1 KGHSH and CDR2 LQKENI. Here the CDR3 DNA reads TGTGCCAGCTCAATCGGAGCAGGGTCCTCCTACGAGCAGTACTTC. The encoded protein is CASSIGAGSSYEQYF.

The CDR3 loop reads CSARSTKSNQPQHF. The CDR3 nucleotides read TGCAGTGCTAGATCCACAAAGAGCAATCAGCCCCAGCATTTT. This chain uses TRBV20-1 with TRBJ1-5; D not resolved. Germline V CDR1 and CDR2: DFQATT, SNEGSKA (reference sequence). There are 14 residues in the CDR3. Trimming stripped 2 bases from V and 1 base from J, with 9 bases between.

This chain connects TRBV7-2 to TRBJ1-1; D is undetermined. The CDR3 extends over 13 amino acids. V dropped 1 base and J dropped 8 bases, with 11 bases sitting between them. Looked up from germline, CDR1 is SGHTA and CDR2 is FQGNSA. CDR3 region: CASSLDQLKEAFF. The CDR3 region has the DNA TGTGCCAGCAGCTTAGATCAGCTCAAAGAAGCTTTCTTT.

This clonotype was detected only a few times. CDR3 amino acids: CATSSRDRVGRLYGYTF. The CDR3 DNA follows: TGTGCCACCAGCAGCAGAGATAGGGTGGGGCGGCTCTATGGCTACACCTTC. The chain joins TRBV15 to TRBJ1-2; D perhaps matches TRBD1 (5 bases). Between the trimmed V and J ends, which lost 3 bases and 4 bases, there was a span of 21 bases. The CDR3 contains 17 residues. Germline V CDR1 and CDR2: LNHNV, YYDKDF (reference sequence).

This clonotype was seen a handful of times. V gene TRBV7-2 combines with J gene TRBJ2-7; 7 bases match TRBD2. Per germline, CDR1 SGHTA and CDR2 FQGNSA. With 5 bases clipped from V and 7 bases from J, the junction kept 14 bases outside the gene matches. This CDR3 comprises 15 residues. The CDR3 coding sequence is TGTGCCAGCAGCGGTACCGGGGGGAGGGGTTTTGAGCAGTACTTC. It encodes CASSGTGGRGFEQYF.

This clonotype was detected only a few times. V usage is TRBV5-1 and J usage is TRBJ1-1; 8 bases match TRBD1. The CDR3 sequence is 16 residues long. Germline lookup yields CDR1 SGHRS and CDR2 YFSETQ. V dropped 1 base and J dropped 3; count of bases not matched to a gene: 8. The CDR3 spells CASSLLAGGAYTEAFF. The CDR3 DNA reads TGCGCCAGCAGCTTGCTCGCAGGGGGCGCGTACACTGAAGCTTTCTTT.

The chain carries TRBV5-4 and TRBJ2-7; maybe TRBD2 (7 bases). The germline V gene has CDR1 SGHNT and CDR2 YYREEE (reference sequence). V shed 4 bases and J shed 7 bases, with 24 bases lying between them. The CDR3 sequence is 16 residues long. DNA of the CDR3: TGTGCCAGCAGCCGAAGTGCGGGGGCGCTGGGGGGAGAGCAGTACTTC. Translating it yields CASSRSAGALGGEQYF.

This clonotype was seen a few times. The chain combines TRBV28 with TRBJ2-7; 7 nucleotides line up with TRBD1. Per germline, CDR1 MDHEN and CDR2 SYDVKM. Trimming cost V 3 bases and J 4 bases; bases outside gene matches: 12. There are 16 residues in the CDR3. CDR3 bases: TGTGCCAGCAGTTTGGGGTCGACAGGACAGGAATACGAGCAGTACTTC. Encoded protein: CASSLGSTGQEYEQYF.

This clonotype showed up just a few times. The CDR3 reads CASSVAGLAGEREQYF. CDR3 DNA: TGTGCCAGCAGCGTAGCAGGACTAGCGGGAGAAAGGGAGCAGTACTTC. The chain combines TRBV9 with TRBJ2-7, with 13 bases fitting TRBD2. Germline CDR1 is SGDLS and CDR2 is YYNGEE. J lost 7 bases, V lost 0 bases, and 7 bases had no gene match. CDR3 length equals 16 residues.

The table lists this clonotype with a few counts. CDR3 sequence (DNA): TGTGCCAGCAGCCTAAAACCGACAGTGACCACCATGAGGCAGTATTTT. Protein product: CASSLKPTVTTMRQYF. The chain combines TRBV6-5 with TRBJ2-3; TRBD1 might be the D (5 bases). This CDR3 comprises 16 residues. Trimming cost V 6 bases and J 11 bases, with 27 bases left between them. Germline V CDR1 and CDR2: MNHEY, SVGAGI.

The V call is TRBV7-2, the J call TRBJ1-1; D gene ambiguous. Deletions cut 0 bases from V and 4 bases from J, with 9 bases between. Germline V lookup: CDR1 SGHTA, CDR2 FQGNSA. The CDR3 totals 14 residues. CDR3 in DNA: TGTGCCAGCAGCTTAGCCGCCGTGGGCACTGAAGCTTTCTTT. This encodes CASSLAAVGTEAFF.

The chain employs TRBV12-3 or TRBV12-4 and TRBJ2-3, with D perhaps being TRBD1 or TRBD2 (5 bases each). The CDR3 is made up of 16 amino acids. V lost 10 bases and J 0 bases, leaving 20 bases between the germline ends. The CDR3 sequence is CAIYTGTVPSTDTQYF. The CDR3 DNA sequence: TGTGCCATTTACACGGGGACCGTCCCCAGCACAGATACGCAGTATTTT.

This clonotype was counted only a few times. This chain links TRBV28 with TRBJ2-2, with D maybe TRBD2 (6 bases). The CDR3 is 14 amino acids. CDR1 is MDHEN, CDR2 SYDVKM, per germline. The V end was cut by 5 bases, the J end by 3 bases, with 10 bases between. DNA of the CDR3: TGTGCCAGCAGTCGGGGGATTCACACCGGGGAGCTGTTTTTT. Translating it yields CASSRGIHTGELFF.

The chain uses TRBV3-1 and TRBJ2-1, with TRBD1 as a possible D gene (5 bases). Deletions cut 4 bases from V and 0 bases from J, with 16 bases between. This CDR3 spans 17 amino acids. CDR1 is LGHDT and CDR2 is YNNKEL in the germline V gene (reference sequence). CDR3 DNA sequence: TGTGCCAGCAGCCTGGAAAAGGGGCTATACTCCTACAATGAGCAGTTCTTC. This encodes CASSLEKGLYSYNEQFF.

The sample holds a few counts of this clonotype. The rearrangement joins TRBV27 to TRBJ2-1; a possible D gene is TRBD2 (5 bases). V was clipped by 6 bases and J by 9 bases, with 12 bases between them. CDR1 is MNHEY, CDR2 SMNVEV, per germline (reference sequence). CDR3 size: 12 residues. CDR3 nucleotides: TGTGCCAGCAGGCGGCTAGCTAGTGAGCAGTTCTTC. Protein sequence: CASRRLASEQFF.

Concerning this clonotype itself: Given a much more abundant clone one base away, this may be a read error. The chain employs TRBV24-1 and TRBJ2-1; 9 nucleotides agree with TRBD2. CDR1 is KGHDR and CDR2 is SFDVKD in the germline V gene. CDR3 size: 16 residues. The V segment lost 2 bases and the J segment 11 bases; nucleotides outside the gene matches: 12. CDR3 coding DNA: TGTGCCACCAGTGATTCGACTAGCGGAGGAGTGCATAAGCAGTTCTTC. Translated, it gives CATSDSTSGGVHKQFF.

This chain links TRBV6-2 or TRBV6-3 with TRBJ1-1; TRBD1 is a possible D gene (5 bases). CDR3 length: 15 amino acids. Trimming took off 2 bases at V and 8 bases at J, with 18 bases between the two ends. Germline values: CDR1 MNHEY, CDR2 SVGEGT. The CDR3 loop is CASSYESGASLEAFF. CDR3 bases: TGTGCCAGCAGTTACGAGAGTGGGGCCTCCCTAGAAGCTTTCTTT.

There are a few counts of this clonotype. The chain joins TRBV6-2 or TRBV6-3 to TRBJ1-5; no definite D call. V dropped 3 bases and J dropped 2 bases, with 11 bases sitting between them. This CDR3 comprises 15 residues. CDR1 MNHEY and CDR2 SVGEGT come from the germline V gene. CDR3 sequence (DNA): TGTGCCAGCAGTTATGACTTCACCCGCAATCAGCCCCAGCATTTT. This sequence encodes CASSYDFTRNQPQHF.

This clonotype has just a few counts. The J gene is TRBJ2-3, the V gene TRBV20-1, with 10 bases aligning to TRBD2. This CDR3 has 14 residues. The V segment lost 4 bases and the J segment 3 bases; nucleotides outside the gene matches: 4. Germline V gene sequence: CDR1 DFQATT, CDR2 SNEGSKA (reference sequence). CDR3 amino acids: CSATYSGRTDTQYF. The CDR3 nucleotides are TGCAGTGCTACATATAGCGGGAGGACAGATACGCAGTATTTT.

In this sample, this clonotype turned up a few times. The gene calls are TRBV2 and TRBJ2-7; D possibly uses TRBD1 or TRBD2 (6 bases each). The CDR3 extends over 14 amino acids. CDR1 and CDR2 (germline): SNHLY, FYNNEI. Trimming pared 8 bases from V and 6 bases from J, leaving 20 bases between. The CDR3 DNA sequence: TGTGCCAGCGGGGGGCTTGGGTTAGCCCTCGAGCAGTACTTC. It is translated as CASGGLGLALEQYF.

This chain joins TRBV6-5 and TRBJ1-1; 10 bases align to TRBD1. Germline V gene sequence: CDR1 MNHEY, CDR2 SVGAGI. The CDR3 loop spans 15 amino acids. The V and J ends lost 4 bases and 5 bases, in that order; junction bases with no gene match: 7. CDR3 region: CASSSRTGGVTEAFF. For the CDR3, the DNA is TGTGCCAGCAGTTCGCGGACAGGGGGGGTTACTGAAGCTTTCTTT.

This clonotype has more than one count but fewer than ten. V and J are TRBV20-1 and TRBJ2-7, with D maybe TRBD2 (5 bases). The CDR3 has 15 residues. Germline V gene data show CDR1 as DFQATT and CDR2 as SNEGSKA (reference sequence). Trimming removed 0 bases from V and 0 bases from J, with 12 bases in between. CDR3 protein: CSARDARGSSYEQYF. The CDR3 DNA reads TGCAGTGCTAGAGATGCACGCGGGTCCTCCTACGAGCAGTACTTC.

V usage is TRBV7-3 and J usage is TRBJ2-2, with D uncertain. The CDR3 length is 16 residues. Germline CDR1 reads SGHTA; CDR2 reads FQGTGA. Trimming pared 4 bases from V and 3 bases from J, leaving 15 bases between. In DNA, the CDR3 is TGTGCCAGCAGCTCCCATAGCCCAATATACACCGGGGAGCTGTTTTTT. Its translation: CASSSHSPIYTGELFF.

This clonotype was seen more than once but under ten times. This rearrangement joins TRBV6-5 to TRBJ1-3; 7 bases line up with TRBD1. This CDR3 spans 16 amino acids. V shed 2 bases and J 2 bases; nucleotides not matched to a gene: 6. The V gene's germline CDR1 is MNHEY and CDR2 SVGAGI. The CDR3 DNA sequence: TGTGCCAGCAGTTACGAGCCAACAGGGGCTGGAAACACCATATATTTT. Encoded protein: CASSYEPTGAGNTIYF.

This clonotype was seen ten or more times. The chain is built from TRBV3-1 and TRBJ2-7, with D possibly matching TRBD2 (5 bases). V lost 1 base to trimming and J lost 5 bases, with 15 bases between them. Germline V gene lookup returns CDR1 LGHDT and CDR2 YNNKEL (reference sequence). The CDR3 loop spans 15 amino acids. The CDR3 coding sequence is TGTGCCAGCAGCCAAGGGCTTTCCGGGGTCGACGAGCAGTACTTC. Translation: CASSQGLSGVDEQYF.

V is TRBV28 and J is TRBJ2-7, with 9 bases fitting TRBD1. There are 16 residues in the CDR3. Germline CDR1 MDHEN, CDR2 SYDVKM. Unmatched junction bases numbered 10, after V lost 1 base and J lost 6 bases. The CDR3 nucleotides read TGTGCCAGCAGTTTATTGGTCGGGACAGGGTTTGGCGAGCAGTACTTC. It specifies CASSLLVGTGFGEQYF.

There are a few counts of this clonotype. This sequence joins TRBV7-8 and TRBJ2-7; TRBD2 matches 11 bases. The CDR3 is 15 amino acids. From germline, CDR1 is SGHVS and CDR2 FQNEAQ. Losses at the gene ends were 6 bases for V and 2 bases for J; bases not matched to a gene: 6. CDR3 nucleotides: TGTGCCAGCAGGTCCCTAGCGGGAGGAGCCTACGAGCAGTACTTC. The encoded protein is CASRSLAGGAYEQYF.

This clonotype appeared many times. DNA of the CDR3: TGTGCCAGCAGTTCCGGACTAGCGGGGACCTACGAGCAGTACTTC. Its protein product is CASSSGLAGTYEQYF. The rearrangement uses TRBV28 and TRBJ2-7; 12 positions agree with TRBD2. Germline V gene lookup returns CDR1 MDHEN and CDR2 SYDVKM. Trimming at V came to 4 bases and at J to 2 bases, leaving 3 bases not matched to a gene. The CDR3 loop spans 15 amino acids. The full variable domain, rest sourced from reference TRBV28 and TRBJ2-7, is DVKVTQSSRYLVKRTGEKVFLECVQDMDHENMFWYRQDPGLGLRLIYFSYDVKMKEKGDIPEGYSVSREKKERFSLILESASTNQTSMYLCASSSGLAGTYEQYFGPGTRLTVT.